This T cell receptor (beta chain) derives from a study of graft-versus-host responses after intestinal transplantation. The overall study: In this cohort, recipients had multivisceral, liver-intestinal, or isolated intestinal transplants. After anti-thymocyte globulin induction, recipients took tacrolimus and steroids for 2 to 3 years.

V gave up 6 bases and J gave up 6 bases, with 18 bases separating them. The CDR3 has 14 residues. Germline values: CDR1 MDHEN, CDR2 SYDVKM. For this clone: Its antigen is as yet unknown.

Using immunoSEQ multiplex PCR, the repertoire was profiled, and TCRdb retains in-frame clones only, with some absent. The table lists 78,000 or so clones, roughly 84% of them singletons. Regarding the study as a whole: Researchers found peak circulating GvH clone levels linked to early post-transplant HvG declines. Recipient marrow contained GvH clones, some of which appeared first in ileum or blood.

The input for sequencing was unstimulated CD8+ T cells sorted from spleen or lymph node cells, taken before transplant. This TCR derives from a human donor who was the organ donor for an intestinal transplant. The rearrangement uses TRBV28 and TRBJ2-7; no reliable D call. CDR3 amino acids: CASSPVPVSSEQYF. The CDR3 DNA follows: TGTGCCAGCAGCCCGGTTCCAGTCTCTTCCGAGCAGTACTTC.